What follows are 21 T cell receptor beta chains derived from one specimen sequenced in a study of shared clonotypes between healthy human individuals. TCRdb's copy holds only in-frame clones and misses some; the assay was immunoSEQ multiplex PCR. The repertoire holds some 530,000 clones, roughly 80% seen once, with about 11% in the top ten. Sample: PBMCs. All receptors derive from a woman between 40 and 55 years old in good health. Some clones in this sample may be carry-over from other donors' samples.

This clone was detected many times. The V and J genes are TRBV5-1 and TRBJ2-1, with 8 bases matching TRBD2. CDR1 is SGHRS, CDR2 YFSETQ, per germline. The CDR3 loop spans 16 amino acids. V dropped 2 bases and J dropped 8; count of bases not matched to a gene: 12. The chain's CDR3 is CASSLSGSKTNDEQFF. The CDR3 coding sequence is TGCGCCAGCAGCTTAAGCGGGAGCAAGACGAACGATGAGCAGTTCTTC.

V and J are TRBV18 and TRBJ1-1; D is undetermined. V was shortened by 3 bases and J by 5 bases, with 16 bases between the two germline ends. CDR1 and CDR2 (germline): KGHSH, LQKENI. This CDR3 is built from 15 residues. The CDR3 region is CASSPRTQPNTEAFF. DNA for the CDR3: TGTGCCAGCTCACCCCGGACGCAACCTAATACTGAAGCTTTCTTT.

The J gene is TRBJ2-2, the V gene TRBV29-1; 11 bases are shared with TRBD2. The CDR3 consists of 13 residues. Trimming took 6 bases from V and 6 from J; bases not matched to a gene: 3. Germline V gene data show CDR1 as SQVTM and CDR2 as ANQGSEA. The CDR3 DNA sequence: TGCAGCGTCCTGACTAGCGGGGCCGGGGAGCTGTTTTTT. Translating gives CSVLTSGAGELFF.

This clone appeared a single time. This likely traces to a read error, being one base from a far larger clone. The V and J genes are TRBV29-1 and TRBJ1-1; a possible D gene is TRBD1 (6 bases). CDR3 length: 13 residues. Germline CDR1 is SQVTM and CDR2 is ANQGSEA. V dropped 7 bases and J dropped 4 bases, with 16 bases sitting between them. This CDR3 reads CSAAQGSGTEAFF. CDR3 in DNA: TGCAGCGCTGCACAGGGCAGCGGCACTGAAGCTTTCTTT. Looking up the rest from reference TRBV29-1 and TRBJ1-1 gives the full variable domain: SAVISQKPSRDICQRGTSLTIQCQVDSQVTMMFWYRQQPGQSLTLIATANQGSEATYESGFVIDKFPISRPNLTFSTLTVSNMSPEDSSIYLCSAAQGSGTEAFFGQGTRLTVV.

This clone was counted a few times. The genes are TRBV6-5 and TRBJ1-5, with 9 nucleotides matching TRBD1. Trimming took 8 bases from V and 4 from J; bases not matched to a gene: 3. Germline V gives CDR1 MNHEY, CDR2 SVGAGI. The CDR3 is made up of 13 amino acids. CDR3 sequence: CASVQGANQPQHF. CDR3 DNA sequence: TGTGCCAGCGTACAGGGGGCAAATCAGCCCCAGCATTTT.

The gene calls are TRBV30 and TRBJ1-6; TRBD1 is a possible D gene (5 bases). From germline, CDR1 is GTSNPN and CDR2 SVGIG (reference sequence). V was trimmed by 6 bases and J by 7 bases, leaving 13 bases between them. The length of the CDR3 is 13 residues. This chain's CDR3 is CACAPGGNSPLHF. The CDR3 region has the DNA TGTGCCTGCGCGCCGGGGGGGAATTCACCCCTCCACTTT.

The rearrangement links TRBV5-1 to TRBJ2-7; 12 bases match TRBD1. V shed 5 bases and J 11 bases; nucleotides not matched to a gene: 14. There are 15 residues in the CDR3. Germline V CDR1 and CDR2: SGHRS, YFSETQ. CDR3 sequence (DNA): TGCGCCAGCAGACCCTCGGGGACAGGGGGCTTAAGGGAGTACTTC. Encoded protein: CASRPSGTGGLREYF.

The chain employs TRBV27 and TRBJ2-7; tentative D call: TRBD2 (6 bases). The germline gives CDR1 MNHEY, CDR2 SMNVEV (reference sequence). Trimming pared 6 bases from V and 7 bases from J, leaving 16 bases between. The CDR3 has 13 residues. The CDR3 sequence: CASSSNLATEQYF. As DNA, the CDR3 is TGTGCCAGCAGCTCCAACCTAGCGACAGAGCAGTACTTC.

The genes are TRBV11-2 and TRBJ2-5; either TRBD1 or TRBD2 may supply D (5 bases each). The V end lost 4 bases, the J end lost 2 bases, and 8 bases lay between the germline ends. The V gene's germline CDR1 is SGHAT and CDR2 FQNNGV. The CDR3 totals 13 residues. CDR3 sequence reads: CASSSGAQETQYF. The DNA for the CDR3 is TGTGCCAGCAGCTCCGGGGCACAAGAGACCCAGTACTTC.

The chain couples TRBV4-1 to TRBJ2-7; TRBD2 is a possible D gene (6 bases). Germline V gene sequence: CDR1 MGHRA, CDR2 YSYEKL. V lost 0 bases, J lost 2 bases, and 8 bases lay in between. The CDR3 spans 14 residues. In DNA form, the CDR3 reads TGCGCCAGCAGCCAAGAGGAGGGAGCCTACGAGCAGTACTTC. This codes for CASSQEEGAYEQYF.

This sequence joins TRBV27 and TRBJ2-7, with 11 positions matching TRBD1. CDR1 is MNHEY, CDR2 SMNVEV, per germline (reference sequence). The CDR3 is made up of 13 amino acids. Trimming at V came to 8 bases and at J to 9 bases, leaving 9 bases not matched to a gene. This CDR3 is CASAGWTGGLQYF. The DNA for the CDR3 is TGTGCCAGCGCAGGATGGACAGGGGGCTTGCAGTACTTC.

The genes are TRBV29-1 and TRBJ2-1; weak D call: TRBD2 (5 bases). Germline CDR1 reads SQVTM; CDR2 reads ANQGSEA. Trimming stripped 5 bases from V and 3 bases from J, with 11 bases between. The CDR3 totals 13 residues. The CDR3 sequence: CSVRTGDYNEQFF. CDR3 bases: TGCAGCGTTCGGACTGGCGACTACAATGAGCAGTTCTTC.

This chain uses TRBV2 with TRBJ1-6; tentatively, D is TRBD1 (5 bases). The V gene lost 7 bases and the J gene lost 9 bases, with 19 bases spanning the gap. The CDR3 length is 15 residues. Per the germline V gene, CDR1 is SNHLY and CDR2 is FYNNEI. The chain's CDR3 is CASNPWGSVASPLHF. For the CDR3, the DNA is TGTGCCAGCAATCCATGGGGGTCGGTTGCTTCACCCCTCCACTTT.

This clone was counted ten times or more. The chain couples TRBV29-1 to TRBJ2-7; no definite D call. The CDR3 extends over 10 amino acids. CDR1 and CDR2 (germline): SQVTM, ANQGSEA. The V and J ends lost 7 bases and 0 bases respectively, with 4 bases between them. CDR3 nucleotide sequence: TGCAGCGCCCTCTCCTACGAGCAGTACTTC. It specifies CSALSYEQYF.

At least ten counts were recorded for this clone. The chain links TRBV18 to TRBJ1-2, with 9 bases matching TRBD1. V was pared by 3 bases and J by 4 bases, with 0 bases of the junction left unmatched. The CDR3 has 13 amino acids. From germline, CDR1 is KGHSH and CDR2 LQKENI. CDR3 sequence: CASSPDRGYGYTF. The CDR3 coding sequence is TGTGCCAGCTCACCGGACAGGGGCTATGGCTACACCTTC.

This CDR3 is CASSTGTVSNQPQHF. In DNA, the CDR3 is TGTGCCAGTAGTACAGGGACGGTGAGCAATCAGCCCCAGCATTTT. The chain carries TRBV19 and TRBJ1-5, with D tentatively TRBD1 (5 bases). Per the germline V gene, CDR1 is LNHDA and CDR2 is SQIVND (reference sequence). The length of the CDR3 is 15 residues. V lost 4 bases and J 1 base, leaving 11 bases between the germline ends. The entire variable domain, with the rest obtained from reference TRBV19 and TRBJ1-5, is as follows: DGGITQSPKYLFRKEGQNVTLSCEQNLNHDAMYWYRQDPGQGLRLIYYSQIVNDFQKGDIAEGYSVSREKKESFPLTVTSAQKNPTAFYLCASSTGTVSNQPQHFGDGTRLSIL.

A note on this clone: This sample includes further DNA sequences coding for the same CDR3. V is TRBV11-2 and J is TRBJ1-1; D is uncertain. Germline V gives CDR1 SGHAT, CDR2 FQNNGV. This CDR3 region has 13 residues. Trimming stripped 2 bases from V and 0 bases from J, with 4 bases between. The CDR3 reads CASSLRMNTEAFF. In nucleotides, the CDR3 is TGTGCCAGCAGCTTAAGAATGAACACTGAAGCTTTCTTT.

The chain links TRBV5-5 to TRBJ2-7, with no clear D. V lost 10 bases, J lost 0 bases, and 20 bases lay in between. The germline CDR1 and CDR2 sequences are SGHKS and YYEKEE (reference sequence). This CDR3 spans 15 amino acids. In DNA, the CDR3 is TGTGCCTGCCCCCAAGTAGACCCAAGCTCCTACGAGCAGTACTTC. Protein product: CACPQVDPSSYEQYF.

Notes on this clone: Without the conserved terminal phenylalanine or tryptophan, this CDR3 likely stems from a read error. It is unclear where the CDR3 begins or ends on the DNA, so no DNA is shown, and the CDR3 is as TCRdb lists it. The chain recombines TRBV18 with TRBJ2-3. The CDR3 adds up to 10 amino acids, both ends counted. The germline V gene has CDR1 KGHSH and CDR2 LQKENI. The CDR3 protein is CASPSSGPGL.

The genes are TRBV5-1 and TRBJ1-5; possible D gene TRBD1, 6 bases. The CDR3 extends over 15 amino acids. V was cut by 6 bases and J by 2 bases, with 15 bases left in between. In germline, CDR1 is SGHRS, CDR2 YFSETQ. CDR3 in DNA: TGCGCCAGCACTAGAAAAACAGGGTGCAATCAGCCCCAGCATTTT. Its protein product is CASTRKTGCNQPQHF.

The J gene is TRBJ2-1, the V gene TRBV29-1; D unresolved. V lost 6 bases, J lost 4 bases, and 16 bases lay in between. This CDR3 region has 14 residues. In germline, CDR1 is SQVTM, CDR2 ANQGSEA. CDR3 DNA: TGCAGCGTCCCTGACCCAAGATCTTACAATGAGCAGTTCTTC. As protein: CSVPDPRSYNEQFF.